The 21 T cell receptor beta chains reported below all come from one sample, sequenced in a study of blood T cells in healthy people across ages. The second PCR ran about 6 to 12 cycles with a sample-barcoded 5' primer and J-beta primers. Each CDR3 protein gets one entry after TCRdb re-called the 5' RACE reads with MiXCR. The sample has about 1.7 million distinct CDR3 sequences, over 25% seen once. The sequencing sample was made of blood. The receptors stem from a woman between 25 and 40 years old in good health.

V gene TRBV12-3 or TRBV12-4 combines with J gene TRBJ1-1; no definite D call. The CDR3 sequence is 17 residues long. The V end was cut by 7 bases, the J end by 4 bases, with 25 bases between. CDR3 in DNA: TGTGCCAGCATGGGAATCGTGGCACTAGATGAGGGCACTGAAGCTTTCTTT. Residues: CASMGIVALDEGTEAFF.

The table lists this clonotype with many counts. CDR3 sequence: CASSTRQAVYGNEQFF. DNA for the CDR3: TGTGCCAGCAGCACCCGTCAGGCCGTCTACGGGAATGAGCAGTTCTTC. The chain combines TRBV7-9 with TRBJ2-1, with D hard to call. This CDR3 has 16 amino acids. CDR1 and CDR2 from the germline V gene are SEHNR and FQNEAQ (reference sequence). The germline V and J ends were trimmed by 5 bases and 7 bases, with 21 bases remaining between them.

In its sample, this clonotype was seen a few times. V gene TRBV29-1 combines with J gene TRBJ2-1; 9 bases are a match to TRBD1. The CDR3 is 14 residues long. Germline-derived CDR1 and CDR2 are SQVTM and ANQGSEA. The V and J ends lost 7 bases and 8 bases, in that order; junction bases with no gene match: 12. This chain's CDR3 is CSADTGGNVHEQFF. The CDR3 DNA follows: TGCAGCGCAGATACAGGGGGCAATGTCCATGAGCAGTTCTTC.

In its sample, this clonotype was seen many times. The chain joins TRBV20-1 to TRBJ2-3; the match to TRBD1 covers 7 bases. Germline assignment: CDR1 DFQATT and CDR2 SNEGSKA (reference sequence). This CDR3 comprises 14 residues. V lost 4 bases, J lost 2 bases, and 6 bases stayed unmatched. This CDR3 is CSANPGGSTDTQYF. CDR3 bases: TGCAGTGCTAACCCAGGGGGATCCACAGATACGCAGTATTTT.

The chain uses TRBV6-5 and TRBJ1-2; D perhaps matches TRBD1 (6 bases). The CDR3 extends over 14 amino acids. Trimming cost V 0 bases and J 7 bases, with 12 bases left between them. Germline V gene data show CDR1 as MNHEY and CDR2 as SVGAGI. For the CDR3, the DNA is TGTGCCAGCAGTTACTCGAGGACAGTTCCTGGCTACACCTTC. The encoded protein is CASSYSRTVPGYTF.

The V and J genes are TRBV6-2 or TRBV6-3 and TRBJ1-5, with D possibly matching TRBD1 (5 bases). This CDR3 is built from 11 residues. CDR1 and CDR2 from the germline V gene are MNHEY and SVGEGT. V was shortened by 4 bases and J by 9 bases, with 7 bases between the two germline ends. In DNA, the CDR3 is TGTGCCAGCAGTTGGGGCGGGCCCCAGCATTTT. Amino acids: CASSWGGPQHF.

This clonotype appeared a few times. Since a much larger clone is just one base distant, this may be a read error. The V and J genes are TRBV12-3 or TRBV12-4 and TRBJ1-1, with D uncertain. The CDR3 consists of 12 residues. The V and J ends lost 3 bases and 3 bases respectively, with 5 bases between them. DNA of the CDR3: TGTGCCAGCAGTTTTGGGTACACTGAAGCTTTCTTT. Translated, it gives CASSFGYTEAFF.

V usage is TRBV12-3 or TRBV12-4 and J usage is TRBJ2-3, with 14 positions matching TRBD2. After removal of 6 bases from V and 7 bases from J, the junction contained 6 bases not matched to a gene. The CDR3 spans 15 residues. CDR3 coding DNA: TGTGCCAGCAGCTGGGGACTAGCGGGGGATAATACGCAGTATTTT. Encoded protein: CASSWGLAGDNTQYF.

V is TRBV7-6 and J is TRBJ1-2; D perhaps matches TRBD1 (5 bases). Looked up from germline, CDR1 is SGHVS and CDR2 is FNYEAQ. Deletions cut 4 bases from V and 0 bases from J, with 21 bases between. This CDR3 region has 18 residues. The CDR3 here is CASSWGRDPEFSNYGYTF. The CDR3 DNA follows: TGTGCCAGCAGCTGGGGCCGGGATCCAGAATTTTCTAACTATGGCTACACCTTC.

Only a few counts were recorded for this clonotype. The chain links TRBV11-3 to TRBJ1-1; D is undetermined. The CDR3 length is 13 residues. The V gene lost 5 bases and the J gene lost 0 bases, with 7 bases spanning the gap. The germline CDR1 and CDR2 sequences are SGHNT and YENEEA. The DNA of the CDR3 is TGTGCCAGCAGCCACGGGCTGAACACTGAAGCTTTCTTT. Amino acid sequence: CASSHGLNTEAFF.

As to this clonotype: A much larger clone sits a single nucleotide away, making a read error possible. V usage is TRBV29-1 and J usage is TRBJ2-7; D gene uncertain. The J call may be incorrect, as the DNA end agrees better with TRBJ2-5. Germline-derived CDR1 and CDR2 are SQVTM and ANQGSEA. This CDR3 region has 13 residues. DNA of the CDR3: TGCAGCGTCGAGCTCGCGGAAGCGGAGACCCAGTACTTC. It is translated as CSVELAEAETQYF.

V is TRBV10-3 and J is TRBJ2-1; D perhaps matches TRBD2 (5 bases). This CDR3 region has 13 residues. Germline CDR1 is ENHRY and CDR2 is SYGVKD. Trimming took 3 bases from V and 6 from J, leaving 9 bases between them. CDR3 sequence (DNA): TGTGCCATCAGTGAACTGAGCGGCAATGAGCAGTTCTTC. It is translated as CAISELSGNEQFF.

This clonotype showed up many times. The J gene is TRBJ2-7, the V gene TRBV20-1; D unclear. Trimming shortened V by 3 bases and J by 5 bases, and 8 bases separated the two germline ends. From germline, CDR1 is DFQATT and CDR2 SNEGSKA (reference sequence). CDR3 size: 11 residues. The CDR3 sequence is CSARAPNEQYF. The CDR3, as DNA: TGCAGTGCTAGGGCCCCCAACGAGCAGTACTTC.

This clonotype occurred a few times. V gene TRBV10-1 combines with J gene TRBJ2-7; 9 bases match TRBD1. The length of the CDR3 is 16 residues. V lost 3 bases to trimming and J lost 5 bases; unmatched junction nucleotides: 11. Germline lookup yields CDR1 WNHNN and CDR2 SYGVQD (reference sequence). In nucleotides, the CDR3 is TGCGCCAGCAGTGAAGCAATCGGGACAGGGTTCAACGAGCAGTACTTC. Translating gives CASSEAIGTGFNEQYF.

In this sample, this clonotype turned up a few times. The junction departs from germline at one end; a sequencing error may be responsible. This chain joins TRBV27 and TRBJ2-1, with a weak D call TRBD1 (5 bases). From germline, CDR1 is MNHEY and CDR2 SMNVEV (reference sequence). CDR3 length: 14 residues. In DNA form, the CDR3 reads TGTGCCGGCAGTTTCTCGCAGGGTGTAAATGAGCAGTTCTTC. This codes for CAGSFSQGVNEQFF.

For this clonotype: One junction end disagrees with the germline gene, perhaps due to a read error. The chain combines TRBV2 with TRBJ2-2; TRBD2 matches 8 bases. Looked up from germline, CDR1 is SNHLY and CDR2 is FYNNEI. The CDR3 loop spans 14 amino acids. The CDR3 loop reads CVSTGTRSTGELFF. CDR3 coding DNA: TGTGTCAGCACCGGGACTAGGAGCACCGGGGAGCTGTTTTTT.

The chain has TRBV5-1 and TRBJ2-1; 14 bases agree with TRBD2. V was pared by 2 bases and J by 10 bases, with 8 bases of the junction left unmatched. The CDR3 length is 16 residues. Germline V lookup: CDR1 SGHRS, CDR2 YFSETQ. The CDR3 DNA follows: TGCGCCAGCAGCTTACTGACTAGCGGGGGGGCCGGGGAGCAGTTCTTC. This translates into CASSLLTSGGAGEQFF.

In its sample, this clonotype was seen a few times. A much bigger clone sits one base away, suggesting this may be a read error. The rearrangement uses TRBV29-1 and TRBJ1-2, with D possibly matching TRBD1 (5 bases). Per germline, CDR1 SQVTM and CDR2 ANQGSEA. The CDR3 runs 16 residues. The V end was cut by 7 bases, the J end by 7 bases, with 28 bases between. The CDR3 DNA reads as TGCAGCGCCCCCCTCCTGGCCTCGCAGGGCCGCTGTGGCTACACCTTC. Its translation is CSAPLLASQGRCGYTF.

The count of this clonotype is one. The gene calls are TRBV9 and TRBJ1-1; D is perhaps TRBD1 (5 bases). The CDR3 consists of 15 residues. The V and J ends lost 3 bases and 6 bases respectively, with 18 bases between them. Germline CDR1 and CDR2: SGDLS and YYNGEE. Here the CDR3 DNA reads TGTGCCAGCAGCGCGGCTCCCATACAAGGGGCTGAAGCTTTCTTT. Its translation: CASSAAPIQGAEAFF.

The chain carries TRBV18 and TRBJ2-1; 7 bases agree with TRBD2. V lost 6 bases and J lost 8; bases outside the gene matches: 1. Germline loops: CDR1 KGHSH, CDR2 LQKENI. This CDR3 is 11 amino acids long. The DNA of the CDR3 is TGTGCCAGCTCCCGGGAGGATGAGCAGTTCTTC. Translated: CASSREDEQFF.

This clonotype has ten or more counts. The chain recombines TRBV20-1 with TRBJ2-5; 14 bases fit TRBD2. This CDR3 comprises 17 residues. CDR1 is DFQATT and CDR2 is SNEGSKA in the germline V gene (reference sequence). V gave up 7 bases and J gave up 2 bases; unmatched junction bases: 12. The CDR3 is CSVNGLAGGSVQETQYF. CDR3 nucleotide sequence: TGCAGTGTTAACGGACTAGCGGGGGGTTCCGTGCAAGAGACCCAGTACTTC.